This T cell receptor (beta chain) was observed in a study of blood T cell repertoires in COVID-19. The wider study: Italy, Spain and the United States were the sources of the convalescent and acute COVID-19 samples. In each case, the material was cDNA or gDNA derived from T cells, B-cell-depleted T cells, or PBMCs.

V dropped 0 bases and J dropped 6 bases, with 15 bases sitting between them. The CDR3 is 15 amino acids. Germline V gene data show CDR1 as SGHAT and CDR2 as FQNNGV. Per the study methods: The authors estimated nucleated cell counts from reference gene primer amplification. The data were produced by immunoSEQ multiplex PCR, yet TCRdb's version contains in-frame clones alone and is incomplete. The V and J calls and the clone size are those of that table, but D and trimming were determined from the DNA. This table has tens of thousands of clones, about 83% appearing once. This sequence was found in a man between 45 and 60 years old with acute or convalescent COVID-19. The source material was peripheral blood. The chain has TRBV11-2 and TRBJ2-7, with D possibly being TRBD1 (6 bases). This CDR3 reads CASSLDSGRGGEQYF. CDR3 in DNA: TGTGCCAGCAGCTTAGATTCAGGGAGAGGGGGCGAGCAGTACTTC.